The source of this TCR beta chain is a study of cytomegalovirus exposure and HLA in healthy donors. This clone has a single count. The target antigen is unknown. Germline CDR1 reads MDHEN; CDR2 reads SYDVKM. Germline trimming cut 8 bases from V and 4 bases from J; bases unmatched to any gene: 10. CDR3 length: 14 amino acids. Notes on the study in general: Cytomegalovirus association was listed for around 170 TCR beta chains. Reportedly, fewer N-insertions than the approximately 690-donor mean appeared in an Asian-associated ancestry cluster in a later analysis.

With 60 Vbeta and 13 Jbeta primers, the PCR was carried out. The authors' processing: Later reanalysis found around 84 million unique TCR beta chains, around 10 million of them shared. The method was immunoSEQ multiplex PCR; TCRdb's version includes in-frame clones alone and lacks a portion of them. That table furnishes V, J and clone size, whereas the DNA furnished D and trimming. The sample has 83,000 or so clones, nearly 80% seen once. This receptor was obtained from a female donor in good health and CMV-seronegative. Input material: PBMCs. This chain links TRBV28 with TRBJ1-2; 7 bases map to TRBD1. CDR3 residues: CASGEGGTVYGYTF. Written as DNA, the CDR3 is TGTGCCAGCGGGGAAGGGGGGACAGTCTATGGCTACACCTTC.